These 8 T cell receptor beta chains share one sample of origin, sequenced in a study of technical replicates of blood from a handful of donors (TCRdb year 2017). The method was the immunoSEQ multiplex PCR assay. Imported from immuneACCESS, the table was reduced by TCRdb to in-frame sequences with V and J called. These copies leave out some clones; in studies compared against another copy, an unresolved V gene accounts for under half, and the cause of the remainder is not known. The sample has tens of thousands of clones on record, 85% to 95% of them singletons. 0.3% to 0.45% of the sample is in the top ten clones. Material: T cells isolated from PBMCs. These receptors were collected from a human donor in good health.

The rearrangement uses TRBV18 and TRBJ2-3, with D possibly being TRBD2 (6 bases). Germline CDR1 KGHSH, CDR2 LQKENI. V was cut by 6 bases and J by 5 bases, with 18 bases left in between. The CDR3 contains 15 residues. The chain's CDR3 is CASSKYGSTGDTQYF. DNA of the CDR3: TGTGCCAGCTCCAAGTACGGGAGTACTGGAGATACGCAGTATTTT.

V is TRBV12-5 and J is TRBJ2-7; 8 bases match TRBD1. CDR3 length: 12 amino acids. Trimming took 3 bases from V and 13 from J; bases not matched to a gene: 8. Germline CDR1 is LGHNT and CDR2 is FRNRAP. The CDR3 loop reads CASGLGQGEIYF. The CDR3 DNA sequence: TGTGCTAGTGGTTTAGGACAGGGTGAAATCTACTTC.

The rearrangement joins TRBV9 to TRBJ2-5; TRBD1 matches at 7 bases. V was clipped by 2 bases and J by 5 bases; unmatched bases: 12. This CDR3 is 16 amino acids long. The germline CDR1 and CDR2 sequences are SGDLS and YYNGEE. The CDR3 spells CASSVEDRSVVETQYF. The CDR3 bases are TGTGCCAGCAGCGTGGAGGACAGGTCCGTTGTCGAGACCCAGTACTTC.

The CDR3 is CASSQDDKGVTEAFF. The DNA for the CDR3 is TGCGCCAGCAGCCAAGATGACAAGGGGGTCACTGAAGCTTTCTTT. The V gene is TRBV4-1, the J gene TRBJ1-1, with D possibly matching TRBD1 (6 bases). The CDR3 runs to 15 residues. CDR1 MGHRA and CDR2 YSYEKL come from the germline V gene. V lost 0 bases and J lost 4, with 12 bases in between.

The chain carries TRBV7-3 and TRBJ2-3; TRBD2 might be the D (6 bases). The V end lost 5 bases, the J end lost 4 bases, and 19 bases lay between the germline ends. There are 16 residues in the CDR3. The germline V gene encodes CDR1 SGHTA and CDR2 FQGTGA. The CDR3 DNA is TGTGCCAGCAGCCCCCAACGCGGGGAAGCGGCAGATACGCAGTATTTT. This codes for CASSPQRGEAADTQYF.

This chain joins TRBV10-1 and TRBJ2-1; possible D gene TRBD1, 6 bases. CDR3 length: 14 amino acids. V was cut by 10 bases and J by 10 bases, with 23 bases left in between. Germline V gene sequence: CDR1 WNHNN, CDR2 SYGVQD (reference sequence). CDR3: CATKQGWEFGEQFF. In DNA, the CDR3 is TGCGCCACCAAACAGGGTTGGGAATTCGGAGAGCAGTTCTTC.

The CDR3 DNA reads TGTGCCAGCAGCGTTTTTCACTCCTACAATGAGCAGTTCTTC. This sequence encodes CASSVFHSYNEQFF. The chain combines TRBV9 with TRBJ2-1; D is ambiguous. Germline loops: CDR1 SGDLS, CDR2 YYNGEE. The germline V and J ends were trimmed by 2 bases and 0 bases, with 6 bases remaining between them. The CDR3 has 14 residues.

CDR3 protein: CAWSVSFAQYF. The CDR3 nucleotides are TGTGCCTGGAGTGTAAGCTTCGCGCAGTATTTT. The J gene is TRBJ2-3, the V gene TRBV30, with D uncertain. With 0 bases removed from V and 10 bases from J, the gap between germline ends came to 8 bases. This CDR3 spans 11 amino acids. CDR1 GTSNPN and CDR2 SVGIG come from the germline V gene (reference sequence).